The source of this T cell receptor beta chain is a study of blood T cell repertoires in COVID-19. Produced via immunoSEQ multiplex PCR; TCRdb's table is partial and in-frame only. The sample holds some 110,000 clones; 87% are singletons and the top ten take roughly 8.2%. With V trimmed by 0 bases and J by 4 bases, 3 bases remained unmatched. The CDR3 consists of 16 residues. Germline values: CDR1 LNHNV, CDR2 YYDKDF (reference sequence). Sequencing used peripheral blood. The sequence was obtained from a human donor in a cohort sampled during active COVID-19. The rearrangement uses TRBV15 and TRBJ2-2; 9 bases line up with TRBD1. This CDR3 reads CATSREQGAGTGELFF. CDR3 DNA: TGTGCCACCAGCAGAGAACAGGGGGCCGGCACCGGGGAGCTGTTTTTT. Variable domain in full (rest from reference TRBV15 and TRBJ2-2): DAMVIQNPRYQVTQFGKPVTLSCSQTLNHNVMYWYQQKSSQAPKLLFHYYDKDFNNEADTPDNFQSRRPNTSFCFLDIRSPGLGDTAMYLCATSREQGAGTGELFFGEGSRLTVL.